A single sample is the source of the 22 T cell receptor beta chains below, sequenced in a study of beta chain features in type 1 diabetes. Study-level findings and limits: In all four CD4+ subsets, TCRB CDR3 length was significantly, moderately reduced in type 1 diabetes.

TCRB transcripts that were expressed got sequenced, as all of the isolated RNA had been reverse transcribed. Measured with immunoSEQ multiplex PCR; TCRdb has only the in-frame clones, and not every one. Of tens of thousands of clones detected, roughly 52% appear once; the ten largest clones hold 2% to 3%. These TCRs are of unknown antigen specificity. The sequenced material came from Tregs from blood. The receptors here all came from a woman in her 40s with type 1 diabetes.

This sequence joins TRBV10-3 and TRBJ1-2; 8 positions match TRBD1. V shed 6 bases and J 3 bases; nucleotides not matched to a gene: 3. The germline CDR1 and CDR2 sequences are ENHRY and SYGVKD. This CDR3 is built from 13 residues. CDR3 sequence reads: CAIRLGQDYGYTF. CDR3 in DNA: TGTGCCATCAGACTGGGACAGGACTATGGCTACACCTTC.

The chain links TRBV7-2 to TRBJ1-5, with 11 bases lining up with TRBD1. This CDR3 contains 13 residues. CDR1 and CDR2 (germline): SGHTA, FQGNSA. The ends lost 4 bases at V and 15 bases at J; junction bases unmatched: 8. This chain's CDR3 is CASSSARDRGLHF. The DNA for the CDR3 is TGTGCCAGCAGCTCAGCCCGGGACAGGGGGTTGCATTTT.

The chain is built from TRBV6-5 and TRBJ2-2; D is unresolved. The CDR3 has 15 residues. The germline CDR1 and CDR2 sequences are MNHEY and SVGAGI. V was trimmed by 2 bases and J by 0 bases, leaving 7 bases between them. For the CDR3, the DNA is TGTGCCAGCAGTTACCGCACATCGAACACCGGGGAGCTGTTTTTT. It translates to CASSYRTSNTGELFF.

This clone has just a few counts. This chain uses TRBV29-1 with TRBJ2-7; possibly TRBD2 for D (6 bases). Germline CDR1 is SQVTM and CDR2 is ANQGSEA. This CDR3 is built from 11 residues. The V end was cut by 8 bases, the J end by 6 bases, with 14 bases between. CDR3 loop: CSTRVGGEQYF. The DNA of the CDR3 is TGCAGCACTCGGGTGGGGGGCGAGCAGTACTTC.

This clone was seen once. V usage is TRBV4-2 and J usage is TRBJ1-1, with TRBD1 identical over 8 bases. The CDR3 consists of 20 residues. Trimming at V came to 4 bases and at J to 1 base, leaving 20 bases not matched to a gene. CDR1 and CDR2 from the germline V gene are LGHNA and YNFKEQ. The CDR3 sequence: CASSRLTGDALIWANTEAFF. The CDR3 DNA reads TGTGCCAGCAGCCGATTGACAGGGGATGCCTTGATTTGGGCGAACACTGAAGCTTTCTTT.

CDR3 in DNA: TGTGCCAGCAGCTTTAGGGGGAGAAACACTGAAGCTTTCTTT. Its translation: CASSFRGRNTEAFF. This sequence joins TRBV7-2 and TRBJ1-1; a weak D match, TRBD1 (6 bases). Germline V gene lookup returns CDR1 SGHTA and CDR2 FQGNSA. Trimming took 3 bases from V and 2 from J, leaving 10 bases between them. CDR3 size: 14 residues.

The J gene is TRBJ2-2, the V gene TRBV19; maybe TRBD2 (6 bases). The germline V and J ends were trimmed by 4 bases and 6 bases, with 21 bases remaining between them. The germline CDR1 and CDR2 sequences are LNHDA and SQIVND (reference sequence). The CDR3 contains 17 residues. This CDR3 is CASSSPDYSERSGELFF. The CDR3 DNA is TGTGCCAGTAGTAGTCCGGACTACTCGGAACGGTCCGGGGAGCTGTTTTTT.

This chain links TRBV18 with TRBJ2-1; tentative D call: TRBD1 (6 bases). Trimming pared 5 bases from V and 5 bases from J, leaving 19 bases between. Germline CDR1 is KGHSH and CDR2 is LQKENI. The CDR3 consists of 16 residues. The chain's CDR3 is CASSSHPPGTNNEQFF. CDR3 bases: TGTGCCAGCTCATCTCACCCCCCCGGGACAAACAATGAGCAGTTCTTC.

The rearrangement uses TRBV30 and TRBJ1-1, with D perhaps matching TRBD1 (5 bases). This CDR3 region has 15 residues. The V end was cut by 0 bases, the J end by 4 bases, with 15 bases between. CDR1 GTSNPN and CDR2 SVGIG come from the germline V gene (reference sequence). In DNA, the CDR3 is TGTGCCTGGAGTGTCTACTACGGGGGGGGCACTGAAGCTTTCTTT. Translated, it gives CAWSVYYGGGTEAFF.

A remark on this clone: One junction end disagrees with the germline gene, perhaps due to a read error. This rearrangement joins TRBV6-5 to TRBJ2-5, with 7 positions matching TRBD1. This CDR3 has 14 residues. Germline CDR1 is MNHEY and CDR2 is SVGAGI. The CDR3 sequence is CASSDRQGQQTQYF. In DNA, the CDR3 is TGTGCCAGCAGCGACCGACAGGGCCAACAGACCCAGTACTTC.

This clone came up a few times. The rearrangement joins TRBV7-2 to TRBJ2-2; D gene unclear. V lost 3 bases and J lost 0, with 2 bases in between. The CDR3 is 13 amino acids. Germline-derived CDR1 and CDR2 are SGHTA and FQGNSA. The CDR3 reads CASSFTNTGELFF. The CDR3 DNA follows: TGTGCCAGCAGCTTCACGAACACCGGGGAGCTGTTTTTT. The full variable domain, its missing parts supplied by reference TRBV7-2 and TRBJ2-2, is GAGVSQSPSNKVTEKGKDVELRCDPISGHTALYWYRQSLGQGLEFLIYFQGNSAPDKSGLPSDRFSAERTGGSVSTLTIQRTQQEDSAVYLCASSFTNTGELFFGEGSRLTVL.

The V call is TRBV6-6, the J call TRBJ1-5; D ambiguous. Trimming took off 10 bases at V and 7 bases at J, with 14 bases between the two ends. This CDR3 spans 12 amino acids. Per germline, CDR1 MNHNY and CDR2 SVGAGI (reference sequence). CDR3 bases: TGTGCCACCGATAACCCGGGGCAGCCCCAGCATTTT. This sequence encodes CATDNPGQPQHF.

The chain carries TRBV5-6 and TRBJ2-6, with D maybe TRBD2 (6 bases). Looked up from germline, CDR1 is SGHDT and CDR2 is YYEEEE. V shed 5 bases and J shed 1 base, with 13 bases lying between them. This CDR3 is 16 amino acids long. The CDR3 DNA reads as TGTGCCAGCAGTTATGATCGGGGGTCTGGGGCCAACGTCCTGACTTTC. It is translated as CASSYDRGSGANVLTF.

In its sample, this clone was seen a few times. The V gene is TRBV7-2, the J gene TRBJ2-5; TRBD1 matches 7 bases. The CDR3 has 14 amino acids. The germline gives CDR1 SGHTA, CDR2 FQGNSA. V lost 4 bases, J lost 5 bases, and 7 bases stayed unmatched. The CDR3 region has the DNA TGTGCCAGCAGCTCAGACAGGGCCGAGGAGACCCAGTACTTC. Translating gives CASSSDRAEETQYF.

This clone was found a few times. The chain carries TRBV27 and TRBJ2-3; 10 bases align to TRBD1. Trimming cost V 6 bases and J 2 bases; bases outside gene matches: 8. CDR1 MNHEY and CDR2 SMNVEV come from the germline V gene (reference sequence). This CDR3 comprises 16 residues. The CDR3 is CASSSGQGGNTDTQYF. As DNA, the CDR3 is TGTGCCAGCAGCTCCGGACAGGGGGGGAACACAGATACGCAGTATTTT.

This clone was recorded a few times. The chain combines TRBV6-5 with TRBJ2-7, with 11 bases that match TRBD1. In germline, CDR1 is MNHEY, CDR2 SVGAGI. The CDR3 is made up of 14 amino acids. Losses at the gene ends were 8 bases for V and 1 base for J; bases not matched to a gene: 4. This CDR3 reads CASRRDRGSYEQYF. In DNA, the CDR3 is TGTGCCAGCCGTCGGGACAGGGGGTCCTACGAGCAGTACTTC.

The chain joins TRBV5-6 to TRBJ2-3; 11 nucleotides match TRBD2. CDR3 size: 17 residues. V trimming: 2 bases; J trimming: 0 bases; junction bases outside the gene matches: 5. CDR1 and CDR2 from the germline V gene are SGHDT and YYEEEE. The DNA for the CDR3 is TGTGCCAGCAGCTTCCTAGCGGGAGGCCCTAGCACAGATACGCAGTATTTT. It codes for CASSFLAGGPSTDTQYF.

This clone was counted between two and nine times. The chain is built from TRBV7-3 and TRBJ1-2, with D possibly TRBD1 on 6 matching bases. The CDR3 is 15 amino acids. Looked up from germline, CDR1 is SGHTA and CDR2 is FQGTGA. V lost 1 base to trimming and J lost 6 bases, with 15 bases between them. The CDR3 region is CASSLMGGPRDGYTF. The CDR3 coding sequence is TGTGCCAGCAGCTTAATGGGGGGGCCAAGGGATGGCTACACCTTC.

V and J are TRBV4-3 and TRBJ2-1, with TRBD2 identical over 8 bases. Germline V gene sequence: CDR1 LGHNA, CDR2 YSLEER. Trimming took 3 bases from V and 9 from J; bases not matched to a gene: 10. The CDR3 sequence is 15 residues long. The CDR3 DNA follows: TGCGCCAGCAGCCAGTATACCGGGACTAGAGGTGAGCAGTTCTTC. It specifies CASSQYTGTRGEQFF.

In the case of this clone: A read error may account for a junction end that differs from germline. The rearrangement links TRBV7-2 to TRBJ1-1; D call uncertain. CDR1 SGHTA and CDR2 FQGNSA come from the germline V gene. This CDR3 has 14 amino acids. This CDR3 reads CASRLDILNTEAFF. For the CDR3, the DNA is TGTGCCAGCAGATTAGACATTTTGAACACTGAAGCTTTCTTT.

J is TRBJ2-2 and V is TRBV6-5, with unresolved D. CDR3 size: 14 residues. The V and J ends lost 3 bases and 2 bases respectively, with 7 bases between them. Germline assignment: CDR1 MNHEY and CDR2 SVGAGI. The CDR3 is CASSYWPNTGELFF. CDR3 coding DNA: TGTGCCAGCAGTTATTGGCCCAACACCGGGGAGCTGTTTTTT.

This chain uses TRBV10-3 with TRBJ1-2, with 10 bases aligning to TRBD1. CDR1 and CDR2 (germline): ENHRY, SYGVKD. CDR3 size: 13 residues. The J segment lost 8 bases and the V segment lost 6 bases, leaving 6 bases of the junction unmatched. The CDR3 DNA sequence: TGTGCCATCAGGGGACAGGGGAACGTCGGCTACACCTTC. This gives the protein CAIRGQGNVGYTF.